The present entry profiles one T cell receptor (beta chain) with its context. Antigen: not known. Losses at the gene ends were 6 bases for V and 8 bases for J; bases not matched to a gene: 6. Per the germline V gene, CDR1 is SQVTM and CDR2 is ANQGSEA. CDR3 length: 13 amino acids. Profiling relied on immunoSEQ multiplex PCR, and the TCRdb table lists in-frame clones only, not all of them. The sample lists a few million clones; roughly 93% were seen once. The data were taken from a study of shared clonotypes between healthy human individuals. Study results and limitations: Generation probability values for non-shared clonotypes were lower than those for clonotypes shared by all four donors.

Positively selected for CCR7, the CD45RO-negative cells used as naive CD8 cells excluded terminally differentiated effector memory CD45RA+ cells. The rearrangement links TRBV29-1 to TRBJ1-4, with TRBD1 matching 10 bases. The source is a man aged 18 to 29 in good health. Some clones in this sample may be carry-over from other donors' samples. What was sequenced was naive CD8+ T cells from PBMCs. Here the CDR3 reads CSVRTGGMEKLFF. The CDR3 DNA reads TGCAGCGTGCGGACAGGGGGTATGGAAAAACTGTTTTTT.